The rows below give T cell receptor beta chains drawn from one sample of a study of spatial heterogeneity in lung cancer. MiXCR was run by TCRdb on the 5' RACE reads, yielding one entry per CDR3 protein. The data show about 70,000 distinct CDR3 sequences, with 7.5% to 10% seen just once and around 1.9% held by the top ten. The sequences come from PBMCs, collected at follow-up. These receptors came from a female donor with early-stage non-small cell lung cancer. Each CDR3 is given with its conserved first and last residue. Fields, in order: D gene, V gene, CDR3 length, clone size, J gene, CDR3 DNA, CDR3 protein. The D gene is left open where the match is weak. A clone size is listed for some rows: how often the clone was seen (once, few, many), or a class if it is expanded.

>NA|TRBV18|11|NA|TRBJ1-2
TGTGCCAGCTCACCAGGGGATAGCTACACCTTC
CASSPGDSYTF
>NA|TRBV7-3|14|many|TRBJ2-2
TGTGCCAGCAGCTCCGGACAGCACACCGGGGAGCTGTTTTTT
CASSSGQHTGELFF
>TRBD1|TRBV18|13|many|TRBJ1-1
TGTGCCAGCTCACCAATCAACAGGGGAGACGCTTTCTTT
CASSPINRGDAFF
>NA|TRBV27|18|many|TRBJ1-5
TGTGCCAGCAGTTTAGAGGGCAGCGGAGGCCCAAGCAATCAGCCCCAGCATTTT
CASSLEGSGGPSNQPQHF
>NA|TRBV7-9|15|NA|TRBJ2-1
TGTGCCAGCAGCCCGGACATCTTCTCCTACAATGAGCAGTTCTTC
CASSPDIFSYNEQFF
>TRBD2|TRBV25-1|16|many|TRBJ2-4
TGTGCCAGCAGTGATTCTGGTAGCGGGGGAGGAAACATTCAGTACTTC
CASSDSGSGGGNIQYF
>NA|TRBV7-2|14|NA|TRBJ1-1
TGTGCCAGCAGCATAGGCCCATCCAACACTGAAGCTTTCTTT
CASSIGPSNTEAFF
>TRBD2|TRBV28|16|many|TRBJ2-2
TGTGCCAGCAGTTTCGCGGGAGGGCATGGCACCGGGGAGCTGTTTTTT
CASSFAGGHGTGELFF
>NA|TRBV7-2|13|NA|TRBJ1-1
TGTGCCAGCAGCTTAAACTCACAGTCCGGAGCTTTCTTT
CASSLNSQSGAFF
>TRBD1|TRBV18|14|many|TRBJ2-1
TGTGCCAGCTCCCAGGGGGCAGGCGACAATGAGCAGTTCTTC
CASSQGAGDNEQFF
>TRBD2|TRBV20-1|14|many|TRBJ2-5
TGCAGTGCTAGTTCAAGCGGGAGTCGGGGGACCCAGTACTTC
CSASSSGSRGTQYF
>NA|TRBV12-3/TRBV12-4|12|NA|TRBJ2-7
TGTGCCAGCAGTTTAGGTCAGGTCAAGCGGTACTTC
CASSLGQVKRYF
>NA|TRBV7-9|16|NA|TRBJ2-1
TGTGCCAGCAGCCCCTGGGGAGCGGAGGGGTCCAATGAGCAGTTCTTC
CASSPWGAEGSNEQFF
>NA|TRBV24-1|14|few|TRBJ2-3
TGTGCCACCAGTGAATCCGGGCCAGGAGATACGCAGTATTTT
CATSESGPGDTQYF
>TRBD2|TRBV6-6|15|few|TRBJ2-7
TGTGCCAGCAGTCAGCCTAGCGCGGGAGTTTACGAGCAGTACTTC
CASSQPSAGVYEQYF
>NA|TRBV28|15|many|TRBJ1-5
TGTGCCAGCAGTTTACAAGGGGCCCTCAATCAGCCCCAGCATTTT
CASSLQGALNQPQHF
>NA|TRBV24-1|14|many|TRBJ2-5
TGTGCCACCAGTGATTCCCCTCCCCCAGAGACCCAGTACTTC
CATSDSPPPETQYF
>TRBD1|TRBV11-1|13|few|TRBJ1-2
TGTGCCAGCAGCTCTACAGGGGGGATTGGCTACACCTTC
CASSSTGGIGYTF
>TRBD2|TRBV2|15|many|TRBJ2-2
TGTGCCAGCATGGCGCGGGAGGCGGGCACCGGGGAGCTGTTTTTT
CASMAREAGTGELFF
>TRBD2|TRBV20-1|20|many|TRBJ2-1
TGCAGTGCTAGAGTGGTCCCCGGGACTAGCGTACCGGGGGTCTACAATGAGCAGTTCTTC
CSARVVPGTSVPGVYNEQFF
>TRBD1|TRBV5-1|16|few|TRBJ1-1
TGCGCCAGCAGCCTGACCCCGGGACAGCTGAACACTGAAGCTTTCTTT
CASSLTPGQLNTEAFF
>NA|TRBV7-2|15|NA|TRBJ2-1
TGTGCCAGCAGCTTAGCCGGTGGGACTTACAATGAGCAGTTCTTC
CASSLAGGTYNEQFF
>NA|TRBV7-2|13|many|TRBJ2-5
TGTGCCAGCAGCATTGGACAGCTGGAGACCCAGTACTTC
CASSIGQLETQYF
>NA|TRBV24-1|13|many|TRBJ2-2
TGTGCCACCAGCAGAGACTACACCGGGGAGCTGTTTTTT
CATSRDYTGELFF
>NA|TRBV5-1|14|once|TRBJ1-1
TGCGCCAGCAGCTTCCCAGGGGTTGGGACTGAAGCTTTCTTT
CASSFPGVGTEAFF
>TRBD2|TRBV19|15|many|TRBJ2-3
TGTGCCAGTAGTAGACCGACTAGCGGCACAGATACGCAGTATTTT
CASSRPTSGTDTQYF
>TRBD1|TRBV5-1|16|NA|TRBJ1-3
TGCGCCAGCAGCTTGGTGGGACAGGGGTCCGGAAACACCATATATTTT
CASSLVGQGSGNTIYF
>NA|TRBV10-3|13|NA|TRBJ1-2
TGTGCCATCTCATCCTCGGACGGGTATGGCTACACCTTC
CAISSSDGYGYTF
>NA|TRBV20-1|12|NA|TRBJ1-2
TGCAGTGCTAGAGGACAGGACTATGGCTACACCTTC
CSARGQDYGYTF
>TRBD2|TRBV7-6|16|NA|TRBJ2-1
TGTGCCAGCAGCCGACTAGCGGGAGGATCGGACAATGAGCAGTTCTTC
CASSRLAGGSDNEQFF
>NA|TRBV6-1|11|many|TRBJ2-7
TGTGCCAGCAGTGAAAACGACGAGCAGTACTTC
CASSENDEQYF
>TRBD1|TRBV28|15|few|TRBJ2-3
TGTGCCAGCAGTTTTGACAGGGGGTCCACAGATACGCAGTATTTT
CASSFDRGSTDTQYF
>NA|TRBV5-1|14|many|TRBJ1-5
TGCGCCAGCAGCTTGGGACAGGAGGGTCAGCCCCAGCATTTT
CASSLGQEGQPQHF
>NA|TRBV18|16|many|TRBJ2-1
TGTGCCAGCTCAGTCTTCCCGGTCAGCTCCTACAATGAGCAGTTCTTC
CASSVFPVSSYNEQFF
>NA|TRBV29-1|14|many|TRBJ1-1
TGCAGCGTTGAAGAAACAGAACCAAATTGGGAAGCTTTCTTT
CSVEETEPNWEAFF
>NA|TRBV12-3/TRBV12-4|12|NA|TRBJ2-1
TGTGCCAGCAGTAAACTCGGAGGGGAGCAGTTCTTC
CASSKLGGEQFF
>NA|TRBV5-1|14|many|TRBJ1-2
TGCGCCAGCAGTATCCAGGGTGATGACTATGGCTACACCTTC
CASSIQGDDYGYTF
>TRBD1|TRBV28|15|many|TRBJ2-7
TGTGCCAGCAGTTTACCCTCGGGACAGTCCTACGAGCAGTACTTC
CASSLPSGQSYEQYF
>TRBD1|TRBV3-1|13|NA|TRBJ1-3
TGTGCCAGCAACAGACAGGGGCGAAACACCATATATTTT
CASNRQGRNTIYF
>NA|TRBV6-5|14|many|TRBJ1-1
TGTGCCAGCAGTTACGAGGGTACGGACACTGAAGCTTTCTTT
CASSYEGTDTEAFF
>TRBD1|TRBV3-1|15|few|TRBJ1-1
TGTGCCAGCAGCCCAAAGGACAGGGAGAACACTGAAGCTTTCTTT
CASSPKDRENTEAFF
>TRBD2|TRBV28|17|NA|TRBJ2-1
TGTGCCAGCAGTTTTAGACTAGCGGGAGCTTCCTACAATGAGCAGTTCTTC
CASSFRLAGASYNEQFF
>NA|TRBV10-1|14|many|TRBJ2-2
TGCGCCAGCAGTGAGTCAGGCGAAACCGGGGAGCTGTTTTTT
CASSESGETGELFF
>NA|TRBV6-5|12|NA|TRBJ1-6
TGTGCCAGCAGTTATGCGAATTCACCCCTCCACTTT
CASSYANSPLHF
>NA|TRBV5-1|16|many|TRBJ2-5
TGCGCCAGCAGCTTGGAAAGCGGCCATTCCGGAGGGACCCAGTACTTC
CASSLESGHSGGTQYF
>NA|TRBV7-8|17|NA|TRBJ2-7
TGTGCCAGCAGCTCTCGAAGGTCGGTGACGAGCTCCTACGAGCAGTACTTC
CASSSRRSVTSSYEQYF
>TRBD1|TRBV29-1|11|NA|TRBJ2-5
TGCAGCGGTGGGACAGGGGGGACCCAGTACTTC
CSGGTGGTQYF
>NA|TRBV7-6|15|many|TRBJ1-2
TGTGCCAGCAGCTCCCACTATGGGGGGACGGGTGGCTACACCTTC
CASSSHYGGTGGYTF
>TRBD1|TRBV10-3|15|many|TRBJ1-4
TGTGCCATCAGTGAAAGGACAGGCAAAAACGAAAAACTGTTTTTT
CAISERTGKNEKLFF
>NA|TRBV28|14|many|TRBJ2-3
TGTGCCAGCATCTCGGAACTTAATACTGATACGCAGTATTTT
CASISELNTDTQYF
>TRBD2|TRBV20-1|15|few|TRBJ2-1
TGCAGTGCTCCTAATAGCGGGAGGGCCCACAATGAGCAGTTCTTC
CSAPNSGRAHNEQFF
>NA|TRBV27|15|many|TRBJ1-1
TGTGCCAGCAGTTCGGGTGACATTACGGTCACTGAAGCTTTCTTT
CASSSGDITVTEAFF
>NA|TRBV5-1|15|many|TRBJ2-7
TGCGCCAGCAGCCAAGGGCCCACTAACTCCTACGAGCAGTACTTC
CASSQGPTNSYEQYF
>NA|TRBV6-6|15|NA|TRBJ2-1
TGTGCCAGCAGTTCCGGACCGCCGGCCTACAATGAGCAGTTCTTC
CASSSGPPAYNEQFF